The present entry profiles one T cell receptor beta chain with its context. Its antigen is unknown. This table comes from immunoSEQ multiplex PCR, and its TCRdb copy is limited to in-frame clones, with some not included. The table lists 50,000 or so clones, about 81% of them singletons. This sample was included in a study of OX40 agonist ivuxolimab in advanced cancers. Study-wide findings and caveats: At 0.1 to 3.0 mg/kg, CD4+ and CD8+ blood T cells expanded clonally by week 6. Among some nonresponders, normalized T-cell clonal expansion was also low. Partial responders dosed at 0.1-3.0 mg/kg displayed clonal expansion ranking among the lowest.

V lost 2 bases and J lost 5, with 7 bases in between. CDR3 length equals 14 residues. Germline loops: CDR1 MNHEY, CDR2 SVGAGI. The TCR originated in an adult with an advanced solid tumor such as melanoma, head and neck, liver or kidney cancer. V gene TRBV6-5 combines with J gene TRBJ1-6; D is uncertain. The sequencing used CD4+ or CD8+ T cells sorted from blood, collected in a trial of the OX40 agonist ivuxolimab. The DNA of the CDR3 is TGTGCCAGCAGTTACCAACGGGATAATTCACCCCTCCACTTT. The encoded protein is CASSYQRDNSPLHF.